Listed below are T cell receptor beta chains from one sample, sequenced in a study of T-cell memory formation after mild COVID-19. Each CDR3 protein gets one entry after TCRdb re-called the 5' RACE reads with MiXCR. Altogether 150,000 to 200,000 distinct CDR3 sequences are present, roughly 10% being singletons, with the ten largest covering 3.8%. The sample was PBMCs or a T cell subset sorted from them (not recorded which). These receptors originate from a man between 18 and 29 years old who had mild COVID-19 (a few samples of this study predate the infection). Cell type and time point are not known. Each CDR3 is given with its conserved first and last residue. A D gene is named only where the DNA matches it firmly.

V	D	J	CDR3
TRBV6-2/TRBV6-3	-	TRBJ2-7	CASSSGRNYEQYF
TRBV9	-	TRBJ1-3	CASSVVAGPRNTIYF
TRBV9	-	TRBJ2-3	CASSVGQSLDTQYF
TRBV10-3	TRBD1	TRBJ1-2	CAITADRTYGGYTF
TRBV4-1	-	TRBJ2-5	CASSQDTGIQETQYF
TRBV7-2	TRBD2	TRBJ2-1	CASSRGVDNEQFF
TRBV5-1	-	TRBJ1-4	CASSSPENFRDEKLFF
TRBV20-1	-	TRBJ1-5	CSTSLRGDQPQHF
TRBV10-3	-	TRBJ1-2	CAISETGAAGYTF
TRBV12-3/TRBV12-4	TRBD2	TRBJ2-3	CASSFPGLANYTQYF
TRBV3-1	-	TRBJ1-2	CASSRGPHGYTF
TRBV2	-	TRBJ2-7	CASSPTHFQYF
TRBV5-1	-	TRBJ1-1	CASSLRQADPGTEAFF
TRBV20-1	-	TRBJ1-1	CSVSQGTEAFF
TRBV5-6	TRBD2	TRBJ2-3	CASSLHLAGGPDTQYF
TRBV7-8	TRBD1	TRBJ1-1	CASSLVTGADMNTEAFF
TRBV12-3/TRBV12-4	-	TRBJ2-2	CASSPYRELFF
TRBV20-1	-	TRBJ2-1	CSARAAHNEQFF
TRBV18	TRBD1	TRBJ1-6	CASSGLDRVVSPLHF
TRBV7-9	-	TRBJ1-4	CASSFSLRGEKLFF
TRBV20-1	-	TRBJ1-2	CSARDLGVGYTF
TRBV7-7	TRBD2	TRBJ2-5	CASSSDSGGIETQYF
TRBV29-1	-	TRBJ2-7	CSVGGTTDEQYF
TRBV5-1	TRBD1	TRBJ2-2	CASSSGTDTGELFF
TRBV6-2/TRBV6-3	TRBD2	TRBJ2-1	CASSTPTSGATRNNEQFF
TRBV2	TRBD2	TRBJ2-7	CASRVQPGGSYEQYF
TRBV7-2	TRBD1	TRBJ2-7	CASSPGQGRGQYF
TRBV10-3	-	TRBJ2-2	CATQGFGASGELFF
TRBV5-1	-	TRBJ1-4	CASSWSRNNEKLFF
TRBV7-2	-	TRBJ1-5	CASSSEPAGNNQPQHF
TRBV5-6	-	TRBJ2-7	CASSLGPGQSNTYEQYF
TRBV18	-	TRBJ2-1	CASSPRQGWGNEQFF
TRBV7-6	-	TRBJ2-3	CASSLQVADTQYF
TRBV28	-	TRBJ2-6	CASRLSTGRRTGANVLTF
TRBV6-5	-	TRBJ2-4	CASSYSGAPENIQYF
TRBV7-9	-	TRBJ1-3	CALTQGTTGNTIYF
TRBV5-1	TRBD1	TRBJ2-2	CASSLLQGVTSGELFF
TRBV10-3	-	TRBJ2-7	CAISESADYEQYF
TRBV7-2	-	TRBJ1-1	CASSLAGGDREEFF
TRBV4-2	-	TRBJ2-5	CASSPGWYGETQYF
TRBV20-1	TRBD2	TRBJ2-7	CSASSGGGSYEQYF